This T cell receptor beta chain was sequenced during a study of blood T cell repertoires in COVID-19. Libraries were prepared by immunoSEQ multiplex PCR; TCRdb keeps only in-frame clonotypes and omits some of them. The data hold 300,000 to 350,000 clones, with approximately 86% observed a single time. The clonotype was recovered from a man in his thirties or forties with COVID-19, enrolled during active disease. Sequenced: peripheral blood.

The chain's CDR3 is CATSDLISGTGTDTQYF. In DNA form, the CDR3 reads TGTGCCACCAGTGATTTAATTAGCGGGACGGGCACAGATACGCAGTATTTT. The rearrangement links TRBV24-1 to TRBJ2-3; 8 bases line up with TRBD2. V shed 1 base and J 1 base; nucleotides not matched to a gene: 6. CDR1 is KGHDR, CDR2 SFDVKD, per germline. The CDR3 runs to 17 residues.